The 6 T cell receptor beta chains below were found in one sample sequenced in a study of blood T cell repertoires in COVID-19. Sequenced by immunoSEQ multiplex PCR; TCRdb stores in-frame clones only, minus some. This table has about 97,000 clones, 70% to 85% appearing once. The specimen sequenced was peripheral blood. These receptor sequences come from a man in his fifties or sixties with active or convalescent COVID-19.

This clone has just a few counts. V gene TRBV4-3 combines with J gene TRBJ2-1; TRBD2 matches at 9 bases. V was clipped by 1 base and J by 14 bases; unmatched bases: 6. Germline loops: CDR1 LGHNA, CDR2 YSLEER. The CDR3 loop spans 13 amino acids. In nucleotides, the CDR3 is TGCGCCAGCAGCCAAGGGGCGGGAGGGAAGAAGTTCTTC. It codes for CASSQGAGGKKFF.

This clone was detected only a few times. The CDR3 bases are TGTGCCAGCAGCTTAGCGAGGAACGAGCAGTACTTC. Encoded protein: CASSLARNEQYF. This chain links TRBV7-8 with TRBJ2-7, with unresolved D. Germline assignment: CDR1 SGHVS and CDR2 FQNEAQ. With 0 bases removed from V and 5 bases from J, the gap between germline ends came to 5 bases. This CDR3 comprises 12 residues.

The rearrangement uses TRBV6-1 and TRBJ2-2; D unclear. The V end lost 11 bases, the J end lost 5 bases, and 21 bases lay between the germline ends. The CDR3 loop spans 15 amino acids. Germline CDR1 MNHNS, CDR2 SASEGT. CDR3 protein: CALQAGTVGTGELFF. Written as DNA, the CDR3 is TGTGCCCTCCAGGCCGGAACTGTAGGTACCGGGGAGCTGTTTTTT.

The gene calls are TRBV29-1 and TRBJ1-1; D is ambiguous. The germline gives CDR1 SQVTM, CDR2 ANQGSEA. The CDR3 has 11 residues. V gave up 7 bases and J gave up 0 bases, with 6 bases separating them. The CDR3 DNA reads as TGCAGCGCCTCAGTGAACACTGAAGCTTTCTTT. It yields the protein CSASVNTEAFF.

The chain links TRBV9 to TRBJ2-7; the match to TRBD2 covers 8 bases. The CDR3 consists of 15 residues. Trimming at V came to 1 base and at J to 2 bases, leaving 5 bases not matched to a gene. The V gene's germline CDR1 is SGDLS and CDR2 YYNGEE. The CDR3 nucleotides read TGTGCCAGCAGCGTAAGATCGGGAGGGCCCTACGAGCAGTACTTC. Protein product: CASSVRSGGPYEQYF.

The CDR3 reads CASGSRPVQGVGTEAFF. The CDR3 nucleotides are TGTGCTAGTGGTTCACGCCCGGTTCAGGGGGTGGGCACTGAAGCTTTCTTT. V is TRBV12-5 and J is TRBJ1-1; TRBD1 agrees at 7 bases. Trimming removed 4 bases from V and 4 bases from J; junction bases left unmatched: 15. This CDR3 spans 17 amino acids. Germline V gene data show CDR1 as LGHNT and CDR2 as FRNRAP.